Sequencing of this TCR beta chain was carried out in a study of T-cell reconstitution after alpha-beta-depleted transplantation in children. This CDR3 is built from 14 residues. Germline V gives CDR1 SEHNR, CDR2 FQNEAQ (reference sequence). The V end lost 2 bases, the J end lost 3 bases, and 9 bases lay between the germline ends. During its preparation, the TCRbeta library received unique molecular identifiers. TCRdb itself ran the PCR reads through MiXCR, one entry per CDR3 protein. The sample yields roughly 200,000 distinct CDR3 sequences, about 9.2% seen once. The input for sequencing was PBMCs from the stem cell graft donor, taken from the stem cell graft. This TCR derives from a human donor who donated a stem cell graft to a child with acute lymphoblastic leukemia. The V and J genes are TRBV7-9 and TRBJ2-3; D ambiguous. CDR3 region: CASSLPFKTDTQYF. The CDR3 DNA reads as TGTGCCAGCAGCTTACCTTTCAAAACAGATACGCAGTATTTT.